In this sample, the clone carrying this T cell receptor beta chain turned up a few times. The data belong to a study of shared clonotypes between healthy human individuals. Genomic DNA of each subset was evenly split across several immunoSEQ plates. Method: immunoSEQ multiplex PCR; TCRdb's copy keeps in-frame clones and lacks some. The sample holds around 2.3 million clones, approximately 95% seen once. The study drew all its donors from Caucasian adults living in Nashville, Tennessee. Germline V gives CDR1 SEHNR, CDR2 FQNEAQ (reference sequence). V shed 2 bases and J 0 bases; nucleotides not matched to a gene: 3. This CDR3 is 15 amino acids long.

The origin of this receptor is a young man in good health. The rearrangement links TRBV7-9 to TRBJ1-1, with TRBD1 matching 7 bases. Sequencing used naive CD4+ T cells sorted from blood. As to subset: CD45RA+ positively selected. This CDR3 is CASSLWQGVNTEAFF. CDR3 coding DNA: TGTGCCAGCAGCTTATGGCAGGGGGTGAACACTGAAGCTTTCTTT.